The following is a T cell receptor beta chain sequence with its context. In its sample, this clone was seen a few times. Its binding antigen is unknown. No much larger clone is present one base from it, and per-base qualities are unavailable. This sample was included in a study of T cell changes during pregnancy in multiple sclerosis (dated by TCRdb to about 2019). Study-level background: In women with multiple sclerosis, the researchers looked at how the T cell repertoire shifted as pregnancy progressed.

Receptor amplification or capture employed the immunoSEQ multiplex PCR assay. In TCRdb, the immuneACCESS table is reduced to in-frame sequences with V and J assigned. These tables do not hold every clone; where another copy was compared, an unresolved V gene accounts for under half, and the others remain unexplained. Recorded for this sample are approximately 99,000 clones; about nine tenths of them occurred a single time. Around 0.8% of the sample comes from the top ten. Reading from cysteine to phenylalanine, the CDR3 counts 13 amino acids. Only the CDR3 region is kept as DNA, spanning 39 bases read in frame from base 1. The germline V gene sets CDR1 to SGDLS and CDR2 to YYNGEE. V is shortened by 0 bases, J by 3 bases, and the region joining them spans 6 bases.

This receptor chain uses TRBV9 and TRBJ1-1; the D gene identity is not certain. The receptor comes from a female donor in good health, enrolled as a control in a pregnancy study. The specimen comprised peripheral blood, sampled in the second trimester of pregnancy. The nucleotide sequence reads TGTGCCAGCAGCGTAGGCGGATACACTGAAGCTTTCTTT. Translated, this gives CASSVGGYTEAFF.